Below, 32 T cell receptor beta chains from the same sample are listed, as sequenced in a study of T cells in Graves' hyperthyroidism and ophthalmopathy. Amplification of TCR beta CDR3 regions was performed using RNA transcripts as template. HTBI primers were used for first-round RT-PCR of the TCR CDR3. TCRdb itself ran the multiplex PCR reads through MiXCR, one entry per CDR3 protein. The sample records about 400,000 distinct CDR3 sequences, approximately 25% being singletons. The sample consisted of blood. Receptor source: a man aged 50-60 years with Graves' hyperthyroidism.

V gene TRBV2 combines with J gene TRBJ2-4; TRBD2 matches at 9 bases. Germline V gene data show CDR1 as SNHLY and CDR2 as FYNNEI. This CDR3 has 13 residues. CDR3 in amino acids: CAGRGLAGNIQYF. Here the CDR3 DNA reads TGTGCTGGCAGGGGACTAGCCGGTAACATTCAGTACTTC.

There are many counts of this clonotype. The genes are TRBV7-2 and TRBJ2-5; D might be TRBD1 (8 bases). The CDR3 extends over 15 amino acids. The germline V gene has CDR1 SGHTA and CDR2 FQGNSA. V lost 3 bases and J 2 bases, leaving 13 bases between the germline ends. CDR3 amino acids: CASSFGQGGQETQYF. Here the CDR3 DNA reads TGTGCCAGCAGCTTCGGACAGGGAGGGCAAGAGACCCAGTACTTC.

In this sample, this clonotype turned up a few times. V is TRBV20-1 and J is TRBJ2-7; 9 nucleotides align to TRBD1. Germline CDR1 is DFQATT and CDR2 is SNEGSKA (reference sequence). Losses at the gene ends were 7 bases for V and 5 bases for J; bases not matched to a gene: 6. The CDR3 is 12 amino acids. Here the CDR3 DNA reads TGCAGTGGCACGGACAGGGGCGACGAGCAGTACTTC. Protein sequence: CSGTDRGDEQYF.

V usage is TRBV6-2 or TRBV6-3 and J usage is TRBJ1-2; D not resolved. The CDR3 is made up of 12 amino acids. Trimming left V 2 bases short and J 6 bases short, with 7 bases between. The germline gives CDR1 MNHEY, CDR2 SVGEGT. DNA for the CDR3: TGTGCCAGCAGTTACATCGGGAATGGCTACACCTTC. Its translation is CASSYIGNGYTF.

This clonotype was seen more than once but under ten times. The chain uses TRBV6-2 or TRBV6-3 and TRBJ2-3, with no clear D. The CDR3 covers 15 residues. Trimming took 2 bases from V and 6 from J, leaving 15 bases between them. The germline gives CDR1 MNHEY, CDR2 SVGEGT. This CDR3 reads CASSYVGSVEDTQYF. For the CDR3, the DNA is TGTGCCAGCAGTTACGTGGGGTCCGTAGAGGATACGCAGTATTTT.

A word on this clonotype: This may arise from a read error, as a much more abundant clone is one base away. This chain joins TRBV3-1 and TRBJ2-7; possible D gene TRBD2, 5 bases. The CDR3 is 15 amino acids. Per the germline V gene, CDR1 is LGHDT and CDR2 is YNNKEL (reference sequence). V shed 0 bases and J shed 0 bases, with 9 bases lying between them. The DNA of the CDR3 is TGTGCCAGCAGCCAAGATATGCGGGCCTCCTACGAGCAGTACTTC. Amino acid sequence: CASSQDMRASYEQYF.

V and J are TRBV5-1 and TRBJ1-1; TRBD1 is a possible D gene (5 bases). The CDR3 runs to 12 residues. V lost 6 bases and J lost 6, with 12 bases in between. The germline V gene has CDR1 SGHRS and CDR2 YFSETQ. CDR3: CASTGGRPEAFF. For the CDR3, the DNA is TGCGCCAGCACTGGGGGACGTCCTGAAGCTTTCTTT. Looking up the rest from reference TRBV5-1 and TRBJ1-1 gives the full variable domain: KAGVTQTPRYLIKTRGQQVTLSCSPISGHRSVSWYQQTPGQGLQFLFEYFSETQRNKGNFPGRFSGRQFSNSRSEMNVSTLELGDSALYLCASTGGRPEAFFGQGTRLTVV.

This clonotype was seen repeatedly, ten times or more. The chain joins TRBV20-1 to TRBJ2-7; D gene uncertain. Per germline, CDR1 DFQATT and CDR2 SNEGSKA (reference sequence). CDR3 length: 13 amino acids. V dropped 3 bases and J dropped 2 bases, with 11 bases sitting between them. The DNA for the CDR3 is TGCAGTGCTAGTCCGACGCAGACCTACGAGCAGTACTTC. This gives the protein CSASPTQTYEQYF.

The CDR3 is CASSFGSGIQTDTQYF. The DNA for the CDR3 is TGTGCCAGCAGCTTTGGTAGCGGGATTCAGACAGATACGCAGTATTTT. The chain uses TRBV7-9 and TRBJ2-3; 8 bases match TRBD2. The CDR3 is 16 amino acids. Trimming removed 3 bases from V and 3 bases from J; junction bases left unmatched: 8. Per germline, CDR1 SEHNR and CDR2 FQNEAQ (reference sequence).

This clonotype was detected a few times. The V call is TRBV6-2 or TRBV6-3, the J call TRBJ1-1; 9 nucleotides agree with TRBD1. Per the germline V gene, CDR1 is MNHEY and CDR2 is SVGEGT. The CDR3 has 18 amino acids. Trimming cost V 3 bases and J 5 bases; bases outside gene matches: 16. The CDR3, as DNA: TGTGCCAGCAGTTATAATCGGGACAGGGTAGAGATAGAAACTGAAGCTTTCTTT. Encoded protein: CASSYNRDRVEIETEAFF.

This clonotype was seen only a few times. The chain recombines TRBV7-2 with TRBJ1-4; D gene uncertain. V gave up 1 base and J gave up 7 bases, with 7 bases separating them. Germline loops: CDR1 SGHTA, CDR2 FQGNSA. The CDR3 covers 13 residues. CDR3 amino acids: CASSLGGGEKLFF. In DNA, the CDR3 is TGTGCCAGCAGCTTAGGGGGTGGTGAAAAACTGTTTTTT.

This chain links TRBV18 with TRBJ2-5, with D perhaps TRBD1 (6 bases). The CDR3 consists of 15 residues. CDR1 KGHSH and CDR2 LQKENI come from the germline V gene. Between the trimmed V and J ends, which lost 3 bases and 5 bases, there was a span of 16 bases. In DNA, the CDR3 is TGTGCCAGCTCACCTTCACCTACAGGGAAGGAGACCCAGTACTTC. Protein product: CASSPSPTGKETQYF.

The V gene is TRBV6-5, the J gene TRBJ2-1; D ambiguous. This CDR3 is built from 12 residues. Germline CDR1 reads MNHEY; CDR2 reads SVGAGI. Trimming stripped 4 bases from V and 12 bases from J, with 13 bases between. CDR3 residues: CASSSPPGPQFF. The CDR3 DNA sequence: TGTGCCAGCAGTTCCCCCCCCGGGCCGCAGTTCTTC.

In its sample, this clonotype was seen many times. V usage is TRBV11-1 and J usage is TRBJ2-2; D may match TRBD1 or TRBD2 (5 bases each). This CDR3 comprises 14 residues. The germline V gene has CDR1 SGHAT and CDR2 FQDESV (reference sequence). Between the trimmed V and J ends, which lost 6 bases and 7 bases, there was a span of 15 bases. The CDR3 DNA reads TGTGCCAGCAGTTCGGGACCGGATAACGGGGAGCTGTTTTTT. It specifies CASSSGPDNGELFF.

This clonotype appeared a single time. This rearrangement joins TRBV24-1 to TRBJ2-2, with D perhaps being TRBD1 or TRBD2 (5 bases each). The germline V gene encodes CDR1 KGHDR and CDR2 SFDVKD. The ends were cut back, 9 bases at V and 4 bases at J, with 11 bases in the middle. CDR3 size: 13 residues. This CDR3 reads CATGEGSTGELFF. CDR3 nucleotides: TGTGCCACCGGAGAGGGGTCCACCGGGGAGCTGTTTTTT.

V and J are TRBV20-1 and TRBJ2-5; either TRBD1 or TRBD2 may fit D (5 bases each). Trimming took 0 bases from V and 5 from J, leaving 16 bases between them. From germline, CDR1 is DFQATT and CDR2 SNEGSKA (reference sequence). The length of the CDR3 is 15 residues. CDR3 DNA: TGCAGTGCTAGAGATTACGGGGACCCGCGGGAGACCCAGTACTTC. This codes for CSARDYGDPRETQYF.

The chain's CDR3 is CSAATGASYEQYF. The CDR3 DNA follows: TGCAGCGCGGCAACAGGGGCCTCCTACGAGCAGTACTTC. The rearrangement uses TRBV29-1 and TRBJ2-7, with TRBD1 identical over 7 bases. CDR3 length equals 13 residues. Germline V gene sequence: CDR1 SQVTM, CDR2 ANQGSEA. V trimming: 7 bases; J trimming: 0 bases; junction bases outside the gene matches: 6.

This chain links TRBV29-1 with TRBJ2-2, with a possible D match to TRBD1 (6 bases). The CDR3 length is 12 residues. V was shortened by 7 bases and J by 5 bases, with 11 bases between the two germline ends. CDR1 and CDR2 from the germline V gene are SQVTM and ANQGSEA. The CDR3, as DNA: TGCAGCGCCGCCCAGGGGACCGGGGAGCTGTTTTTT. This sequence encodes CSAAQGTGELFF.

The chain joins TRBV7-9 to TRBJ2-1; unclear D gene. V lost 5 bases, J lost 6 bases, and 8 bases lay in between. This CDR3 region has 12 residues. CDR1 and CDR2 from the germline V gene are SEHNR and FQNEAQ (reference sequence). The CDR3, as DNA: TGTGCCAGCAGCGTGGCTATCAATGAGCAGTTCTTC. It codes for CASSVAINEQFF.

This chain links TRBV20-1 with TRBJ2-5; tentatively, D is TRBD1 (5 bases). The V end was cut by 7 bases, the J end by 5 bases, with 20 bases between. Germline V gene sequence: CDR1 DFQATT, CDR2 SNEGSKA (reference sequence). The CDR3 consists of 14 residues. The CDR3, as DNA: TGCAGTGGGTCCCGTGGGGCAGGCGAGGAGACCCAGTACTTC. It encodes CSGSRGAGEETQYF.

The chain joins TRBV5-1 to TRBJ2-1, with TRBD2 matching 7 bases. Germline CDR1 reads SGHRS; CDR2 reads YFSETQ. The CDR3 sequence is 15 residues long. V was pared by 0 bases and J by 4 bases, with 4 bases of the junction left unmatched. This chain's CDR3 is CASSLAGRNYNEQFF. In DNA form, the CDR3 reads TGCGCCAGCAGCTTGGCCGGGAGGAATTACAATGAGCAGTTCTTC.

The chain joins TRBV3-1 to TRBJ2-7; no reliable D call. CDR1 LGHDT and CDR2 YNNKEL come from the germline V gene (reference sequence). This CDR3 is built from 13 residues. V lost 1 base to trimming and J lost 2 bases, with 6 bases between them. The CDR3 nucleotides are TGTGCCAGCAGCCAAGCGTCCCCCTACGAGCAGTACTTC. Translating it yields CASSQASPYEQYF.

This clonotype has more than one count but fewer than ten. The rearrangement links TRBV19 to TRBJ2-3; D not resolved. This CDR3 region has 17 residues. Germline CDR1 LNHDA, CDR2 SQIVND (reference sequence). Trimming took 2 bases from V and 2 from J, leaving 17 bases between them. The CDR3 DNA follows: TGTGCCAGTAGTATATTAAGTCGGAGCGCCCCCACAGATACGCAGTATTTT. Translating gives CASSILSRSAPTDTQYF.

The chain has TRBV4-1 and TRBJ1-4; possibly TRBD1 for D (6 bases). The CDR3 spans 14 residues. Germline loops: CDR1 MGHRA, CDR2 YSYEKL. Trimming pared 4 bases from V and 7 bases from J, leaving 13 bases between. CDR3 coding DNA: TGCGCCAGCAGCCGAGGACAGTCGGGTGAAAAACTGTTTTTT. Protein: CASSRGQSGEKLFF.

The table lists this clonotype with a few counts. The chain joins TRBV4-2 to TRBJ2-7; D may be TRBD2 (6 bases). The germline V gene has CDR1 LGHNA and CDR2 YNFKEQ. The CDR3 is made up of 16 amino acids. V was trimmed by 0 bases and J by 3 bases, leaving 15 bases between them. Written as DNA, the CDR3 is TGTGCCAGCAGCCAAGAGAATATGGGAGGTAGCTACGAGCAGTACTTC. Translation: CASSQENMGGSYEQYF.

This clonotype showed up just a few times. The V gene is TRBV6-5, the J gene TRBJ2-7, with 9 bases fitting TRBD2. This CDR3 has 16 residues. CDR1 and CDR2 (germline): MNHEY, SVGAGI. J lost 6 bases, V lost 0 bases, and 9 bases had no gene match. The CDR3 loop is CASSYSRLAGSLEQYF. The CDR3 nucleotides are TGTGCCAGCAGTTACTCGAGGCTAGCGGGATCCCTCGAGCAGTACTTC.

This clonotype was recorded many times. The DNA of the CDR3 is TGCAGCGTTGTAAAGACGGGTACGACCGGGGAGCTGTTTTTT. Translated: CSVVKTGTTGELFF. This chain links TRBV29-1 with TRBJ2-2, with no clear D. Germline lookup yields CDR1 SQVTM and CDR2 ANQGSEA. The CDR3 sequence is 14 residues long. The V end lost 4 bases, the J end lost 5 bases, and 14 bases lay between the germline ends.

This clonotype was observed at least ten times. The V and J genes are TRBV11-2 and TRBJ2-7; D ambiguous. The CDR3 has 12 amino acids. Germline loops: CDR1 SGHAT, CDR2 FQNNGV. Trimming pared 5 bases from V and 6 bases from J, leaving 11 bases between. The CDR3 nucleotides are TGTGCCAGCAGCAGCTGGGCTTTCGAGCAGTACTTC. As protein: CASSSWAFEQYF.

There are many counts of this clonotype. The chain carries TRBV28 and TRBJ1-1, with D tentatively TRBD1 (6 bases). Between the trimmed V and J ends, which lost 5 bases and 0 bases, there was a span of 10 bases. CDR1 and CDR2 (germline): MDHEN, SYDVKM. This CDR3 spans 14 amino acids. The CDR3 DNA is TGTGCCAGCAGTGGAGGGGGAGTGAACACTGAAGCTTTCTTT. It yields the protein CASSGGGVNTEAFF.

J is TRBJ2-1 and V is TRBV9, with D uncertain. The germline gives CDR1 SGDLS, CDR2 YYNGEE. The length of the CDR3 is 11 residues. V lost 3 bases and J 10 bases, leaving 8 bases between the germline ends. The CDR3 region has the DNA TGTGCCAGCAGCGGAGAGGTGGAGCAGTTCTTC. Its translation is CASSGEVEQFF.

Only a few counts were recorded for this clonotype. V and J are TRBV6-1 and TRBJ1-2; D possibly corresponds to TRBD1 (5 bases). Per germline, CDR1 MNHNS and CDR2 SASEGT. Trimming removed 3 bases from V and 3 bases from J, with 23 bases in between. The length of the CDR3 is 18 residues. The CDR3 spells CASSDPALSAGRDYGYTF. CDR3 sequence (DNA): TGTGCCAGCAGTGATCCGGCCTTATCGGCAGGGCGGGACTATGGCTACACCTTC.

The chain recombines TRBV3-1 with TRBJ2-1; D perhaps matches TRBD2 (7 bases). Germline V gene sequence: CDR1 LGHDT, CDR2 YNNKEL (reference sequence). The V end lost 10 bases, the J end lost 4 bases, and 14 bases lay between the germline ends. This CDR3 spans 13 amino acids. CDR3 nucleotide sequence: TGTGCCACCGGAAGGGGGGGTTACAATGAGCAGTTCTTC. This encodes CATGRGGYNEQFF.